Below, one T cell receptor beta chain is given with its context. The source of the sample is a study of brain T cells in children with intractable seizures. Clones were sequenced by immunoSEQ multiplex PCR, and TCRdb holds only the in-frame ones, with some missing. This table has 65,000 to 85,000 clones, about 93% appearing once. The source of this sequence is a boy less than two years old with tuberous sclerosis and intractable seizures. The sample consisted of peripheral blood, taken at surgery.

The CDR3 DNA follows: TGTGCCTGGGACAGGGGGAGCTCCTATAATTCACCCCTCCACTTT. Translating it yields CAWDRGSSYNSPLHF. The V gene is TRBV30, the J gene TRBJ1-6; TRBD1 matches at 9 bases. The CDR3 totals 15 residues. J gave up 0 bases and V 5 bases, and 2 bases lay outside the gene matches. Germline V lookup: CDR1 GTSNPN, CDR2 SVGIG (reference sequence).